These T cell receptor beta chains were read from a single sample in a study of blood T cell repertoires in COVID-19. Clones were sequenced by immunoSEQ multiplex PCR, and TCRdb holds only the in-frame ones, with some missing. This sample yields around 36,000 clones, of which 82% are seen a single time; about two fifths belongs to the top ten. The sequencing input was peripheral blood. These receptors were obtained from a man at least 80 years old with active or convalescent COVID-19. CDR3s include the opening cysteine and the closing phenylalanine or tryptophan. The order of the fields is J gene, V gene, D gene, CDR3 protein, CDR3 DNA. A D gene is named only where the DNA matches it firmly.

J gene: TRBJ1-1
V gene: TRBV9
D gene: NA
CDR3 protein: CASSVGGRNTEAFF
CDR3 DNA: TGTGCCAGCAGCGTAGGCGGAAGGAACACTGAAGCTTTCTTT

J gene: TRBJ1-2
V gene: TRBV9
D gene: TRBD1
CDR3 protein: CASSVGTGGTYGYTF
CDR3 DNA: TGTGCCAGCAGCGTCGGGACAGGGGGCACTTATGGCTACACCTTC

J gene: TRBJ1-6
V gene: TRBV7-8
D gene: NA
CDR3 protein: CASSLIGARSPLHF
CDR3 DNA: TGTGCCAGCAGCTTAATAGGGGCTCGGTCACCCCTCCACTTT

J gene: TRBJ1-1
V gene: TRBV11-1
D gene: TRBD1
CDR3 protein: CASSARQGADTEAFF
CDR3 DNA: TGTGCCAGCAGCGCGAGACAGGGGGCGGACACTGAAGCTTTCTTT

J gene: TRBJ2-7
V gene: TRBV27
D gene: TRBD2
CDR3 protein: CASRITSGSIYEQYF
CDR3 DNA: TGTGCCAGCAGGATCACTAGCGGGAGTATCTACGAGCAGTACTTC

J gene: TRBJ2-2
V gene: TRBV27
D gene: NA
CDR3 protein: CASSLSWSWELFF
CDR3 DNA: TGTGCCAGCAGTTTATCGTGGAGCTGGGAGCTGTTTTTT

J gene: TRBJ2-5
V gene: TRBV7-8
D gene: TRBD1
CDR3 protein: CASSQGDRLRETQYF
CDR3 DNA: TGTGCCAGCAGCCAAGGGGACAGGTTGAGAGAGACCCAGTACTTC

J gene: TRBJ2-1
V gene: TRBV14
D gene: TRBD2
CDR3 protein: CASSQLAGGEYNEQFF
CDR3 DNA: TGTGCCAGCAGCCAACTAGCGGGAGGGGAATACAATGAGCAGTTCTTC

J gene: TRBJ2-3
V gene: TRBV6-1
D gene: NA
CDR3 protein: CASSEAYSTDTQYF
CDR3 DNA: TGTGCCAGCAGTGAAGCCTACAGCACAGATACGCAGTATTTT

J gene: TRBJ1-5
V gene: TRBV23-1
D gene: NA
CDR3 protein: CASSQDGAKQPQHF
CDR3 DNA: TGCGCCAGCAGTCAAGATGGAGCCAAGCAGCCCCAGCATTTT

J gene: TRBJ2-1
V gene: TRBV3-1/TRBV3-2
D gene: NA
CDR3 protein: CASSQEGAVGQFF
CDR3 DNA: TGTGCCAGCAGCCAAGAGGGGGCGGTGGGGCAGTTCTTC